The 23 T cell receptor beta chains listed next were all sequenced from one sample in a study of radiotherapy plus CTLA-4 blockade in lung cancer. Clones were read by immunoSEQ multiplex PCR, and TCRdb kept only the in-frame ones, dropping some. The table includes roughly 50,000 clones, approximately 76% detected once. The specimen was peripheral blood, collected from a patient treated with radiotherapy plus ipilimumab. These receptors came from a human donor with non-small cell lung cancer who had stable disease on radiotherapy plus ipilimumab.

J is TRBJ2-7 and V is TRBV5-6; 12 bases line up with TRBD2. Looked up from germline, CDR1 is SGHDT and CDR2 is YYEEEE. The V gene end was trimmed by 2 bases and the J gene end by 3 bases; junction bases not matched to a gene: 3. CDR3 size: 15 residues. This CDR3 reads CASSLGTSGFYEQYV. CDR3 DNA: TGTGCCAGCAGCTTAGGGACTAGCGGGTTCTACGAGCAGTACGTC.

The gene calls are TRBV7-6 and TRBJ1-3; no firm D call. This CDR3 is built from 16 residues. The germline CDR1 and CDR2 sequences are SGHVS and FNYEAQ. Trimming cost V 0 bases and J 1 base, with 10 bases left between them. The CDR3, as DNA: TGTGCCAGCAGCTTAGCCCCGGCAGCTTCTGGAAACACCATATATTTT. It encodes CASSLAPAASGNTIYF.

This clone was observed at least ten times. The rearrangement uses TRBV18 and TRBJ2-7, with D maybe TRBD1 (5 bases). Per germline, CDR1 KGHSH and CDR2 LQKENI. Trimming removed 4 bases from V and 1 base from J, with 5 bases in between. The length of the CDR3 is 12 residues. CDR3 protein: CASSRTSYEQYV. The CDR3 DNA reads as TGTGCCAGCTCACGGACATCCTACGAGCAGTACGTC.

V gene TRBV6-5 combines with J gene TRBJ2-5, with TRBD1 as a possible D gene (6 bases). CDR3 length: 14 residues. Per germline, CDR1 MNHEY and CDR2 SVGAGI. Between the trimmed V and J ends, which lost 4 bases and 11 bases, there was a span of 20 bases. The CDR3 nucleotides are TGTGCCAGCAGTTTAGGTCTCCCGAAGGGGGAGCAGTACTTC. Its protein is CASSLGLPKGEQYF.

This clone appeared a few times. The chain employs TRBV5-1 and TRBJ2-7; the match to TRBD1 covers 10 bases. Germline-derived CDR1 and CDR2 are SGHRS and YFSETQ. This CDR3 has 15 residues. As DNA, the CDR3 is TGCGCCAGCAGCTTGGGAGGGACAGGGGCCTATGAGCAGTACGTC. Translating it yields CASSLGGTGAYEQYV.

This clone occurred once. The gene calls are TRBV5-8 and TRBJ2-5, with TRBD1 identical over 7 bases. The germline gives CDR1 SGHTS, CDR2 YDEGEE. This CDR3 is 14 amino acids long. After removal of 5 bases from V and 4 bases from J, the junction contained 8 bases not matched to a gene. The CDR3 DNA follows: TGTGCCAGCAGACAAACAGGGGTGGGAGAGACCCAGTACTTC. Its translation is CASRQTGVGETQYF. Complete variable domain (other parts from reference TRBV5-8 and TRBJ2-5): EAGVTQSPTHLIKTRGQQATLRCSPISGHTSVYWYQQALGLGLQFLLWYDEGEERNRGNFPPRFSGRQFPNYSSELNVNALELEDSALYLCASRQTGVGETQYFGPGTRLLVL.

This chain joins TRBV6-1 and TRBJ1-3, with D hard to call. There are 15 residues in the CDR3. With 8 bases removed from V and 0 bases from J, the gap between germline ends came to 14 bases. The germline V gene encodes CDR1 MNHNS and CDR2 SASEGT. The CDR3 reads CASSRAGDSGNTIYF. The CDR3 coding sequence is TGTGCCAGCTCCCGGGCCGGGGACTCTGGAAACACCATATATTTT.

This rearrangement joins TRBV7-9 to TRBJ2-7; tentatively, D is TRBD2 (5 bases). Germline loops: CDR1 SEHNR, CDR2 FQNEAQ (reference sequence). Trimming removed 3 bases from V and 1 base from J, with 13 bases in between. The CDR3 is 15 amino acids. CDR3 region: CASSLRELRSYEQYF. The CDR3 coding sequence is TGTGCCAGCAGCTTGAGGGAATTAAGGTCCTACGAGCAGTACTTC.

This clone was detected a few times. CDR3 sequence (DNA): TGTGCCAGTAGTGGGGGAGGATCAGGCCAGCCCCAGCATTTT. Translated, it gives CASSGGGSGQPQHF. The chain is built from TRBV19 and TRBJ1-5; a weak D match, TRBD1 (5 bases). Germline lookup yields CDR1 LNHDA and CDR2 SQIVND (reference sequence). Trimming took 5 bases from V and 7 from J, leaving 15 bases between them. The CDR3 extends over 14 amino acids.

V is TRBV7-2 and J is TRBJ1-6, with no clear D. Per the germline V gene, CDR1 is SGHTA and CDR2 is FQGNSA. CDR3 size: 14 residues. V was pared by 8 bases and J by 5 bases, with 13 bases between. The CDR3 sequence is CASRRTGNNSPLHF. CDR3 DNA sequence: TGTGCCAGCCGAAGGACCGGTAATAATTCACCCCTCCACTTT.

The V call is TRBV14, the J call TRBJ1-1; 12 nucleotides line up with TRBD1. Germline trimming cut 2 bases from V and 4 bases from J; bases unmatched to any gene: 2. Germline V gene lookup returns CDR1 SGHDN and CDR2 FVKESK. This CDR3 region has 15 residues. CDR3: CASSQWGQGATEAFF. The CDR3 nucleotides read TGTGCCAGCAGCCAATGGGGACAGGGGGCCACTGAAGCTTTCTTT.

This clone was recorded a few times. The gene calls are TRBV4-1 and TRBJ2-4, with TRBD2 as a possible D gene (6 bases). This CDR3 region has 13 residues. Germline V gene sequence: CDR1 MGHRA, CDR2 YSYEKL. V was cut by 0 bases and J by 8 bases, with 8 bases left in between. The CDR3 bases are TGCGCCAGCAGCCAAGACGTAGCGGACATTCAGTACTTC. Protein sequence: CASSQDVADIQYF.

The chain uses TRBV11-2 and TRBJ1-6; 10 positions match TRBD1. V lost 3 bases to trimming and J lost 9 bases; unmatched junction nucleotides: 11. The CDR3 contains 17 residues. Germline V CDR1 and CDR2: SGHAT, FQNNGV. Here the CDR3 reads CASSFAGTGEIGSPLHF. CDR3 in DNA: TGTGCCAGCAGCTTCGCCGGGACAGGGGAAATCGGTTCACCCCTCCACTTT.

This clone was observed a few times. This chain uses TRBV6-1 with TRBJ2-2, with D uncertain. V lost 5 bases, J lost 2 bases, and 3 bases lay in between. The CDR3 contains 12 residues. Germline V gene data show CDR1 as MNHNS and CDR2 as SASEGT. The CDR3 reads CASSFNTGELFF. The CDR3, as DNA: TGTGCCAGCAGTTTCAACACCGGGGAGCTGTTTTTT.

This clone was seen only a few times. The chain is built from TRBV10-1 and TRBJ2-3; D is tentatively TRBD1 or TRBD2 (6 bases each). Germline V gene lookup returns CDR1 WNHNN and CDR2 SYGVQD (reference sequence). There are 17 residues in the CDR3. Deletions cut 3 bases from V and 2 bases from J, with 18 bases between. CDR3 coding DNA: TGCGCCAGCAGTGAAGGACGGGGGCCGGTCGTCACAGATACGCAGTATTTT. Protein sequence: CASSEGRGPVVTDTQYF.

This clone came up once. V usage is TRBV5-1 and J usage is TRBJ2-7; 11 positions match TRBD1. The V and J ends lost 0 bases and 6 bases, in that order; junction bases with no gene match: 5. The germline V gene encodes CDR1 SGHRS and CDR2 YFSETQ. The CDR3 runs 15 residues. CDR3 region: CASSLAGQGVGEQYF. CDR3 DNA sequence: TGCGCCAGCAGCTTGGCGGGACAGGGGGTTGGCGAGCAGTACTTC.

The chain recombines TRBV9 with TRBJ2-1; 9 nucleotides agree with TRBD2. J was trimmed by 4 bases and V by 4 bases; bases with no gene match: 9. The length of the CDR3 is 16 residues. Germline V gene lookup returns CDR1 SGDLS and CDR2 YYNGEE. The CDR3 spells CASSLFAGGSYNEQFF. The CDR3 DNA follows: TGTGCCAGCAGCCTTTTCGCGGGGGGGTCATACAATGAGCAGTTCTTC.

The chain employs TRBV11-2 and TRBJ2-3; D remains ambiguous. Trimming shortened V by 5 bases and J by 12 bases, and 18 bases separated the two germline ends. This CDR3 is built from 13 residues. Germline assignment: CDR1 SGHAT and CDR2 FQNNGV. Here the CDR3 DNA reads TGTGCCAGCAGCGCAACCCTTGCGCCCCGCCAGTATTTT. Protein sequence: CASSATLAPRQYF.

This chain uses TRBV7-6 with TRBJ1-1; perhaps TRBD1 as D (5 bases). The CDR3 covers 13 residues. The V and J ends lost 5 bases and 1 base respectively, with 8 bases between them. The germline V gene encodes CDR1 SGHVS and CDR2 FNYEAQ. The CDR3 here is CASSSDRNTEAFF. The CDR3 DNA reads as TGTGCCAGCAGCAGCGACAGGAACACTGAAGCTTTCTTT.

J is TRBJ1-2 and V is TRBV5-1; D perhaps matches TRBD1 (5 bases). V lost 4 bases and J 0 bases, leaving 13 bases between the germline ends. The CDR3 has 15 amino acids. Germline V gives CDR1 SGHRS, CDR2 YFSETQ. The chain's CDR3 is CASSITGPANYGYTF. DNA for the CDR3: TGCGCCAGCAGCATCACAGGACCAGCTAACTATGGCTACACCTTC.

This clone was seen only a few times. DNA for the CDR3: TGTGCCAGCAGCTTAACGACAGGGGCATTATCACCCCTCCACTTT. It codes for CASSLTTGALSPLHF. The chain carries TRBV7-9 and TRBJ1-6, with 8 positions matching TRBD1. This CDR3 comprises 15 residues. Per germline, CDR1 SEHNR and CDR2 FQNEAQ (reference sequence). The V and J ends lost 2 bases and 10 bases, in that order; junction bases with no gene match: 7.

To note about this clone: One junction end disagrees with the germline gene, perhaps due to a read error. Other nucleotide sequences from this sample produce the same CDR3. The chain employs TRBV13 and TRBJ1-2; 11 bases match TRBD1. The CDR3 runs to 15 residues. Looked up from germline, CDR1 is PRHDT and CDR2 is FYEKMQ (reference sequence). For the CDR3, the DNA is TGCGCCAGCCGCTCGGGACAGGGGGGGGGCTATGGCTACACCTTC. Translation: CASRSGQGGGYGYTF.

The table lists this clone with a count of one. The chain has TRBV15 and TRBJ1-1; D call uncertain. Germline V gene lookup returns CDR1 LNHNV and CDR2 YYDKDF (reference sequence). Trimming removed 3 bases from V and 4 bases from J, with 9 bases in between. This CDR3 contains 13 residues. This CDR3 reads CATSREGRTEAFF. The CDR3 nucleotides read TGTGCCACCAGCAGGGAGGGCCGCACTGAAGCTTTCTTT. Full variable domain (outside the CDR3, taken from reference TRBV15 and TRBJ1-1): DAMVIQNPRYQVTQFGKPVTLSCSQTLNHNVMYWYQQKSSQAPKLLFHYYDKDFNNEADTPDNFQSRRPNTSFCFLDIRSPGLGDTAMYLCATSREGRTEAFFGQGTRLTVV.